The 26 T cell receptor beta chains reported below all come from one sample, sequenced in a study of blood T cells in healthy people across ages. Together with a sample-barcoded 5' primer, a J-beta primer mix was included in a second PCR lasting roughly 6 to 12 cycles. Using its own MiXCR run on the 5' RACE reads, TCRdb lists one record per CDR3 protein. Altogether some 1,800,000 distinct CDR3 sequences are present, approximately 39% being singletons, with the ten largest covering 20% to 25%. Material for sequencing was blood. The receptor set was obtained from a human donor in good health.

CDR3 protein: CASSYGQGLKTQYF. CDR3 DNA sequence: TGTGCCAGCAGTTACGGACAGGGGTTAAAGACCCAGTACTTC. The chain recombines TRBV6-6 with TRBJ2-4, with 9 positions matching TRBD1. The J call is doubtful: the DNA matches TRBJ2-5 better. The V gene's germline CDR1 is MNHNY and CDR2 SVGAGI (reference sequence). This CDR3 region has 14 residues.

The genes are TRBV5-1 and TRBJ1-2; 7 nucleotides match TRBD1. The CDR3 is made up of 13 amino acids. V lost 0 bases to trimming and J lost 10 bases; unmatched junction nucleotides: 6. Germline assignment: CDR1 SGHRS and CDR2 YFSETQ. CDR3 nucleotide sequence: TGCGCCAGCAGCTTGGGGCAGGGGGTAGACTACACCTTC. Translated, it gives CASSLGQGVDYTF.

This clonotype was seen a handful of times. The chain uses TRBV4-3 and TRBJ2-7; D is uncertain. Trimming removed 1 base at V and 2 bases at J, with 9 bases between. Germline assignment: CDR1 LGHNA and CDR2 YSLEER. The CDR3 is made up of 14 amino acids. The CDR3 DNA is TGCGCCAGCAGCCAAGCTCCGGGCCCCTACGAGCAGTACTTC. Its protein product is CASSQAPGPYEQYF.

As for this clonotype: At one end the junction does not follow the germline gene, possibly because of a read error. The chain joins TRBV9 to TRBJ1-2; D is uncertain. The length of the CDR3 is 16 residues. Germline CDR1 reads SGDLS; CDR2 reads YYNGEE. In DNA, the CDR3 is TGTGCCAGCAGCGTAGAAGGATCAACCCTTCGCTATGACTACACCTTC. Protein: CASSVEGSTLRYDYTF. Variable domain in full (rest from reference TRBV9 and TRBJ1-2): DSGVTQTPKHLITATGQRVTLRCSPRSGDLSVYWYQQSLDQGLQFLIQYYNGEERAKGNILERFSAQQFPDLHSELNLSSLELGDSALYFCASSVEGSTLRYDYTFGSGTRLTVV.

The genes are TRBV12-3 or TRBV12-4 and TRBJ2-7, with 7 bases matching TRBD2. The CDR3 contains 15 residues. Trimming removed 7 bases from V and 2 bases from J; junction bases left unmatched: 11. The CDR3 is CASTWDGGDPYEQYF. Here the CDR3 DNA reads TGTGCCAGCACCTGGGATGGGGGGGACCCCTACGAGCAGTACTTC.

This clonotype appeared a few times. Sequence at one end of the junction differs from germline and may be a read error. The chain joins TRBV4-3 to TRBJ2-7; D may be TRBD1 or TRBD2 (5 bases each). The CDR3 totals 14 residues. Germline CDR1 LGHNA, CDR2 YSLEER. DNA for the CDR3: TGCGCCAGCAGCCATAGGGACGGGGCCTACGGGCAGTACTTC. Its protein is CASSHRDGAYGQYF.

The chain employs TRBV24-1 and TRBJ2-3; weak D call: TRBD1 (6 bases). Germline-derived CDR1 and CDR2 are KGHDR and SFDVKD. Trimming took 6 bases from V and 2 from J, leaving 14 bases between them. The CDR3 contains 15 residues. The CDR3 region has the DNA TGTGCCACCAGTAGCAGGGGCCCCCCCACAGATACGCAGTATTTT. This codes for CATSSRGPPTDTQYF.

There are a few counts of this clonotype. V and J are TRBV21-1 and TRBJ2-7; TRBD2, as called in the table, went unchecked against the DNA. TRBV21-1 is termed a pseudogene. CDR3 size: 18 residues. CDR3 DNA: TGTGCCAGCAGCAAACCCTCAGGCGAGACAAACCTAACCTACGAGCAGTACTTC. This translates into CASSKPSGETNLTYEQYF.

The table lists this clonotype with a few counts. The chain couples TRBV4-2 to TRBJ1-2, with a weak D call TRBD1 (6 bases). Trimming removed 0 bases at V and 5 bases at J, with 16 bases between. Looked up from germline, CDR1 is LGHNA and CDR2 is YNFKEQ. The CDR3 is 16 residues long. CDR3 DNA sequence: TGTGCCAGCAGCCAAGATTGGGAACAGGGAGTTTATGGCTACACCTTC. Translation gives CASSQDWEQGVYGYTF.

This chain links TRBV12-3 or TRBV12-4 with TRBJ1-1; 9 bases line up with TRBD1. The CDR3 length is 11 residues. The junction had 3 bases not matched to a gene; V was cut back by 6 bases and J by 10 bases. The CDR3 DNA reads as TGTGCCAGCAGCTGGGGACAGGGAGCTTTCTTT. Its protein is CASSWGQGAFF.

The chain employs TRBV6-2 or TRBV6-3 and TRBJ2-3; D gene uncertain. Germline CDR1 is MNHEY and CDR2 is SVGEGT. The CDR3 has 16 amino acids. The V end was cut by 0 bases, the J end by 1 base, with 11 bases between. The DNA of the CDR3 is TGTGCCAGCAGTTACTCGAAAGGTGGGCGCACAGATACGCAGTATTTT. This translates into CASSYSKGGRTDTQYF.

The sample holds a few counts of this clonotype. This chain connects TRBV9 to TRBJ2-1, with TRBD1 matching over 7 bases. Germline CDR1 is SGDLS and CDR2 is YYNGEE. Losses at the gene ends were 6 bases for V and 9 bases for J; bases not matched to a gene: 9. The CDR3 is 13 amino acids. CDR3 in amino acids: CASTDREGGEQFF. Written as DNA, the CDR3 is TGTGCCAGCACCGACAGGGAAGGAGGTGAGCAGTTCTTC.

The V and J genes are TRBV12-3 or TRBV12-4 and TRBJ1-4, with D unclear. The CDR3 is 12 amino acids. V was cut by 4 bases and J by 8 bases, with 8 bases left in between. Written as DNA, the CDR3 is TGTGCCAGCAGTTCCGGACCCGAAAAACTGTTTTTT. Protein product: CASSSGPEKLFF.

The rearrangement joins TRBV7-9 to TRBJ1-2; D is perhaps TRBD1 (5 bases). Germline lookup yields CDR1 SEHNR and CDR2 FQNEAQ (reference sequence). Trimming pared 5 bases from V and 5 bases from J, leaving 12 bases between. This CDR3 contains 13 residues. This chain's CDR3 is CASSTDIWYGYTF. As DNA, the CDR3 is TGTGCCAGCAGCACGGACATCTGGTATGGCTACACCTTC.

This chain's CDR3 is CAISGTGSTNTQYF. CDR3 coding DNA: TGTGCCATCAGTGGGACAGGTTCTACCAATACGCAGTATTTT. J is TRBJ2-3 and V is TRBV10-3; 7 nucleotides match TRBD1. The CDR3 extends over 14 amino acids. With V trimmed by 4 bases and J by 7 bases, 8 bases remained unmatched. In germline, CDR1 is ENHRY, CDR2 SYGVKD.

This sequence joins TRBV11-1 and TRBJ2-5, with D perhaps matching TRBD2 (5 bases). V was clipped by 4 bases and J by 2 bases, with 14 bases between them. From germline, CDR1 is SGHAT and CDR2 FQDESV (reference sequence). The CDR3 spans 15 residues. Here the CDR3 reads CASSSLRGSQETQYF. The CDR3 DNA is TGTGCCAGCAGCTCACTCCGGGGTTCTCAAGAGACCCAGTACTTC. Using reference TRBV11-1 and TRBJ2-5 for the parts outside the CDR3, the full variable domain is EAEVAQSPRYKITEKSQAVAFWCDPISGHATLYWYRQILGQGPELLVQFQDESVVDDSQLPKDRFSAERLKGVDSTLKIQPAELGDSAMYLCASSSLRGSQETQYFGPGTRLLVL.

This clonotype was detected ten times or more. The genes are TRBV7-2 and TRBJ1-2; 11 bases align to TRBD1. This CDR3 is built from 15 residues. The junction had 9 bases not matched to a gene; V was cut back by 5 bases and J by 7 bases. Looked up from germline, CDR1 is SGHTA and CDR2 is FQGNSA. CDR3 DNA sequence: TGTGCCAGCAGCGATCGGACAGGGGGCACGTTTGGCTACACCTTC. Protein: CASSDRTGGTFGYTF.

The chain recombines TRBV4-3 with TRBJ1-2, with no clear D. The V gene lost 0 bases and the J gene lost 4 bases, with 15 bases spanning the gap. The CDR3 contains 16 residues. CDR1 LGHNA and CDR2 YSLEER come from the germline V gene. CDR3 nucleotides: TGCGCCAGCAGCCAAGATGCGGAGGGTTGGGGCTATGGCTACACCTTC. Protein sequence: CASSQDAEGWGYGYTF.

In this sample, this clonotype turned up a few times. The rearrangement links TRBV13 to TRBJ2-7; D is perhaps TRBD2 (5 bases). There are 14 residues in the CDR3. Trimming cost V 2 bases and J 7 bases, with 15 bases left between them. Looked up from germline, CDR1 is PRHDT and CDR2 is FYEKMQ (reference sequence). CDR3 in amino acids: CASSLQRPSREQYF. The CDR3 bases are TGTGCCAGCAGCTTACAGCGGCCTTCTCGGGAGCAGTACTTC.

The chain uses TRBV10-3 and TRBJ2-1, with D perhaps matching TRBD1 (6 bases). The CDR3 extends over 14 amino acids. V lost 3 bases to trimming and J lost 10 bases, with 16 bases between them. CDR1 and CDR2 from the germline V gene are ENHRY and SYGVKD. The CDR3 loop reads CAISEGGSAREQFF. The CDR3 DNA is TGTGCCATCAGTGAAGGGGGATCGGCCAGGGAGCAGTTCTTC.

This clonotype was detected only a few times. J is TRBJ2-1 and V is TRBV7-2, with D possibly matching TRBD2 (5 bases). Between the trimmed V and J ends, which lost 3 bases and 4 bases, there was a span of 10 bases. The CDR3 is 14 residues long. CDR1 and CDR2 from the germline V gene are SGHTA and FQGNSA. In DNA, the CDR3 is TGTGCCAGCAGCTTTAGGACTCAGTACAATGAGCAGTTCTTC. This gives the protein CASSFRTQYNEQFF.

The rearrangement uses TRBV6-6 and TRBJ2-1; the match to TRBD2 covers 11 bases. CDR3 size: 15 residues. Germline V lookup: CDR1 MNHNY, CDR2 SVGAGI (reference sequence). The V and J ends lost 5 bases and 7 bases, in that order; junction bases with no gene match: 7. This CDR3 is CASSDPGLAGNEQFF. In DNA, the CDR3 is TGTGCCAGCAGTGACCCCGGACTAGCGGGTAATGAGCAGTTCTTC.

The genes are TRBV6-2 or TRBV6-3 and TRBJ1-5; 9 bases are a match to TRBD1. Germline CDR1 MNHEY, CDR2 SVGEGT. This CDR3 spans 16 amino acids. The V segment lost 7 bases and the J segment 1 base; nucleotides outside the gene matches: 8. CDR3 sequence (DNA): TGTGCCAGCACCACCTACAGGGGGCCCAGCAATCAGCCCCAGCATTTT. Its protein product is CASTTYRGPSNQPQHF.

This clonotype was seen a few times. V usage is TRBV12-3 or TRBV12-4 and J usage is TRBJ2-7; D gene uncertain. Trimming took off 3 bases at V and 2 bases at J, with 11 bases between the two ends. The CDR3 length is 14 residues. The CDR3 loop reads CASSFTGRAYEQYF. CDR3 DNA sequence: TGTGCCAGCAGTTTCACTGGACGGGCCTACGAGCAGTACTTC.

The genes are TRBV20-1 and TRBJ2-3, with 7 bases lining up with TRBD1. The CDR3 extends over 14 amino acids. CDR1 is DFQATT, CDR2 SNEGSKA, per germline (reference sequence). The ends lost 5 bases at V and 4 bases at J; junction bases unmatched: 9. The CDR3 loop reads CSAPRTGWADTQYF. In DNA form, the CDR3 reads TGCAGTGCTCCACGGACAGGCTGGGCAGATACGCAGTATTTT.

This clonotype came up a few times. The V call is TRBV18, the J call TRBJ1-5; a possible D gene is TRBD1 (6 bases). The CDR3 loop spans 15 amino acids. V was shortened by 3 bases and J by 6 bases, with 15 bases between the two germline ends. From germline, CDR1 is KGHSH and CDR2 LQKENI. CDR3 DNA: TGTGCCAGCTCACCTTTACGGGGGGCGCGTCAGCCCCAGCATTTT. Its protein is CASSPLRGARQPQHF.